This TCR beta chain was sequenced during a study of blood T cell repertoires in COVID-19. Study context: COVID-19 samples from acute and convalescent phases originated in the United States, Italy and Spain. From T cells, B-cell-depleted T cells, or PBMCs came the material, which was cDNA or gDNA.

The germline V gene has CDR1 MNHNY and CDR2 SVGAGI (reference sequence). Unmatched junction bases numbered 10, after V lost 6 bases and J lost 6 bases. CDR3 size: 14 residues. Only in-frame clones appear in the TCRdb table, and some are missing; sequencing was by immunoSEQ multiplex PCR. Of fewer than 400,000 clones in the sample, more than 75% were seen once. Clinical history as reported by participants underpinned cohort assignment. Cohort 3 recovered donors had two negative PCRs, clearance, or symptom resolution. The sequencing input was PBMCs or T cells enriched from blood (not recorded which). The clonotype originates from a man aged 25-45 years who had recovered from COVID-19. The gene calls are TRBV6-6 and TRBJ1-2, with 7 bases fitting TRBD1. The CDR3 bases are TGTGCCAGCAGCCCTACGACAGGGTACGATGGCTACACCTTC. Its translation is CASSPTTGYDGYTF.